A selection of T cell receptor beta chains follows, all from one sample in a study of T cells expressing NK-cell markers. TCRdb processed the 5' RACE reads again and assigns one entry to each CDR3 protein, with no DNA. In total, the table holds some 390,000 distinct CDR3 sequences. The sequenced sample consisted of blood T cells: a sorted CD56 or NKG2C T cell subset, CD4+ or CD8+ T cells, or bulk PBMC T cells (not recorded which). These receptors originate from a woman aged 50 to 65 in good health. CDR3s include the opening cysteine and the closing phenylalanine or tryptophan.

14	TRBJ2-3	TRBV20-1	CSVPPSGVTDTQYF
16	TRBJ1-2	TRBV15	CATSRERQGAFSGYTF
11	TRBJ1-1	TRBV20-1	CSARVRYEAFF
18	TRBJ1-5	TRBV19	CASSIALGGQRSNQPQHF
16	TRBJ2-3	TRBV20-1	CSAFFGAGGMTDTQYF
18	TRBJ2-7	TRBV12-3/TRBV12-4	CASSLDPLLAGGHYEQYF
15	TRBJ2-1	TRBV12-3/TRBV12-4	CASSLSAGGRNEQFF
12	TRBJ2-3	TRBV5-6	CASSQQDNTQYF
14	TRBJ1-2	TRBV12-3/TRBV12-4	CASSHGTAGYGYTF
17	TRBJ2-1	TRBV4-2	CASSQAGSGSDYNEQFF
14	TRBJ1-5	TRBV6-2/TRBV6-3	CASSYSNLGSPQHF
13	TRBJ2-7	TRBV7-2	CASSFPGLIEQYF
14	TRBJ2-1	TRBV20-1	CSATDSIWGNEQFF
12	TRBJ2-5	TRBV7-2	CASSRAGGTQYF
13	TRBJ1-2	TRBV12-3/TRBV12-4	CASSPGQGGGYTF
13	TRBJ2-1	TRBV30	CAWSVGGAHEQFF
13	TRBJ1-5	TRBV20-1	CSASFRNNQPQHF
11	TRBJ2-4	TRBV2	CASSREDIQYF
13	TRBJ1-1	TRBV2	CASVGTANTEAFF
15	TRBJ2-1	TRBV12-5	CASGLVPLSYNEQFF